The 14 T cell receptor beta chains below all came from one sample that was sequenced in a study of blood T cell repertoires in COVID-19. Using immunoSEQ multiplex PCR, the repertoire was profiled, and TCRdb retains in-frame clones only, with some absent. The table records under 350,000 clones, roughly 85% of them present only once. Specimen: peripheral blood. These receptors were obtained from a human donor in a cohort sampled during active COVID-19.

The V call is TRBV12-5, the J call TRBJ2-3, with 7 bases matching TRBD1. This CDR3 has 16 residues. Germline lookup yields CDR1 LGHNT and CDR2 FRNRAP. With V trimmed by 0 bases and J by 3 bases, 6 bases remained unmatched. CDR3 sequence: CASGLVLRGRTDTQYF. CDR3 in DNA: TGTGCTAGTGGTTTGGTACTGAGGGGGCGGACAGATACGCAGTATTTT.

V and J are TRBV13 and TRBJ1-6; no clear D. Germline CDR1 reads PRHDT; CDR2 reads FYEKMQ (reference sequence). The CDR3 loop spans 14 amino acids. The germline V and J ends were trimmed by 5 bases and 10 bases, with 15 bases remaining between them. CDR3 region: CASSRREALSPLHF. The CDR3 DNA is TGTGCCAGCAGCCGGAGGGAGGCCCTCTCACCCCTCCACTTT.

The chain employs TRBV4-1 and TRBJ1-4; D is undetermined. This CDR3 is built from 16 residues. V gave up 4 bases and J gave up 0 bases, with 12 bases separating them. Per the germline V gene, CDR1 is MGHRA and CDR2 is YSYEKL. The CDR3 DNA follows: TGCGCCAGCAGCCGACTTGACGGCTCAACTAATGAAAAACTGTTTTTT. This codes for CASSRLDGSTNEKLFF.

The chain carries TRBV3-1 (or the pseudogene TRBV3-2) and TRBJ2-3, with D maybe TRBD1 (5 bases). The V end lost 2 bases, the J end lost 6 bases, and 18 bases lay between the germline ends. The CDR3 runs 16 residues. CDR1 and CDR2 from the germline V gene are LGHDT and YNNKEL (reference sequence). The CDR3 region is CASSQFQQAIYDTQYF. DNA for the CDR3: TGTGCCAGCAGCCAATTCCAACAGGCCATCTACGATACGCAGTATTTT.

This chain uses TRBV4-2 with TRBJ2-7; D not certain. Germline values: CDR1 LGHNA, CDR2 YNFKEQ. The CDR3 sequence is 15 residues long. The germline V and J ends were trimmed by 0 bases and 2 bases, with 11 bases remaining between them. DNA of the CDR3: TGTGCCAGCAGCCAAGATGCGGCTCCCACCTACGAGCAGTACTTC. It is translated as CASSQDAAPTYEQYF.

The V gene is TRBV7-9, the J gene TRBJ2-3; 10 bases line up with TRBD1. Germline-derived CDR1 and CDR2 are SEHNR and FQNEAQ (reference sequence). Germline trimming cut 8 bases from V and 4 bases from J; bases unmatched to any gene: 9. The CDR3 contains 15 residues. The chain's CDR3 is CASLPGQGFADTQYF. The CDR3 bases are TGTGCCAGCCTACCGGGACAGGGGTTCGCAGATACGCAGTATTTT.

The chain's CDR3 is CASSHFSNEQFF. The CDR3, as DNA: TGTGCCAGCAGTCACTTCAGTAATGAGCAGTTCTTC. The J gene is TRBJ2-1, the V gene TRBV6-5; D unclear. There are 12 residues in the CDR3. V was pared by 5 bases and J by 7 bases, with 9 bases between. The germline V gene encodes CDR1 MNHEY and CDR2 SVGAGI.

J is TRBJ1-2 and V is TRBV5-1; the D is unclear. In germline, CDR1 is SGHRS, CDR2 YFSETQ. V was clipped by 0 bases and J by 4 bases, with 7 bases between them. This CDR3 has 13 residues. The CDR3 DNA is TGCGCCAGCAGCTTGGTCGGAGGCTATGGCTACACCTTC. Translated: CASSLVGGYGYTF.

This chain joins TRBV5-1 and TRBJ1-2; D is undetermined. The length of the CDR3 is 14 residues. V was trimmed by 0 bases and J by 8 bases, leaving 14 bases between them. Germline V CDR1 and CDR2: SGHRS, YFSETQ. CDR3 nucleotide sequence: TGCGCCAGCAGCTTGGGCACGGTCCGCCTCGGCTACACCTTC. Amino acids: CASSLGTVRLGYTF.

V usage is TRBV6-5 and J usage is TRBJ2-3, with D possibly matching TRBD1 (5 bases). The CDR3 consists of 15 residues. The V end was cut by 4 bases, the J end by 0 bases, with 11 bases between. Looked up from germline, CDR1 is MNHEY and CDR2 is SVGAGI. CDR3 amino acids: CASSSLGQSTDTQYF. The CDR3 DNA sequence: TGTGCCAGCAGTTCCCTCGGACAAAGCACAGATACGCAGTATTTT.

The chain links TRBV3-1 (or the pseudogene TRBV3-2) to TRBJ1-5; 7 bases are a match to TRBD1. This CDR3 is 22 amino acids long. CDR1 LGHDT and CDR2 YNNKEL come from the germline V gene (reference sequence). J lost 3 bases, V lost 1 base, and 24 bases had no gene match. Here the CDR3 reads CASSQAHVGDSPLAIFNQPQHF. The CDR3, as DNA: TGTGCCAGCAGCCAAGCCCACGTCGGGGACAGTCCTCTCGCGATCTTCAATCAGCCCCAGCATTTT.

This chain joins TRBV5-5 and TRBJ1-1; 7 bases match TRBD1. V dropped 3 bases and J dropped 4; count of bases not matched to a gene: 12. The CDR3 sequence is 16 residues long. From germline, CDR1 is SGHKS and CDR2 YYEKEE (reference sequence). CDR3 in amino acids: CASSSRQGGLATEAFF. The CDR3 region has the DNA TGTGCCAGCAGCTCACGACAGGGAGGTTTGGCCACTGAAGCTTTCTTT.

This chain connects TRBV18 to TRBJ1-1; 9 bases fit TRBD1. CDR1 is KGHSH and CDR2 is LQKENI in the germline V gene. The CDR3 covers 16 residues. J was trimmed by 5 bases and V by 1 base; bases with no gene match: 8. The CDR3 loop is CASSPRDRVFRTEAFF. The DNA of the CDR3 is TGTGCCAGCTCACCACGGGACAGGGTTTTCAGGACTGAAGCTTTCTTT.

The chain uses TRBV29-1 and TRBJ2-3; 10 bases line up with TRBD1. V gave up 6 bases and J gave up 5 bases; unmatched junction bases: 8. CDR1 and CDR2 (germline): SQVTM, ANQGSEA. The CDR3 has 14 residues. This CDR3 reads CSVLDRGPGDTQYF. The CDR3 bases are TGCAGCGTCCTCGACAGGGGGCCCGGAGATACGCAGTATTTT.